Reported below is one T cell receptor (beta chain). Its cognate antigen has yet to be identified. Per-base quality was not reported, and no clone a single base away is much larger than it. This sample is part of a study of OX40 agonist ivuxolimab in advanced cancers. About the full investigation: Ivuxolimab, which targeted the costimulatory receptor OX40 (CD134), was an agonistic, fully human IgG2 monoclonal antibody. Intravenous ivuxolimab was administered to patients every 2 weeks at six dose levels: 0.01, 0.1, 0.3, 1.5, 3 and 10 mg/kg. Among the approximately 50 dose-escalation patients, around 20 had hepatocellular carcinoma, approximately 15 melanoma, 9 renal cell carcinoma and 9 head and neck cancer. The dose-escalation cohort was about 86% male with a mean age of about 60 years, ranging from roughly 20 to 80. Patients were allowed to have had prior anti-PD-1, anti-PD-L1 or anti-CTLA-4 therapy, and 30% to 50% of the dose-escalation patients had previously received checkpoint inhibitors. Three dose-escalation patients achieved partial responses, one with hepatocellular carcinoma and two with cutaneous melanoma. Peripheral TCRbeta sequencing aimed to test whether ivuxolimab altered TCR sequence diversity and caused clonal T-cell expansion. The monotherapy dose-escalation portion (N ≈ 56 patients) of the phase I ivuxolimab trial is reported in the paper. What the study reported, not specific to this receptor: In the 0.1-3.0 mg/kg groups, partial responders had among the lowest normalized peripheral clonal expansion, particularly in CD8+ T cells. Clonal expansion of both CD4+ and CD8+ blood T cells was observed from baseline to week 6 at doses 0.1 to 3.0 mg/kg. Which antigens the clonally expanded peripheral T cells were specific for was not determined. After ivuxolimab, expanded clones were on average more numerous among CD8+ T cells than among CD4+ T cells. Low levels of normalized T-cell clonal expansion were also seen in some patients who did not respond.

For sequencing of the TCRbeta CDR3 region, genomic DNA was extracted from the sorted cells. TCRbeta CDR3 regions were sequenced using the immunoSEQ Assay. As stored in TCRdb, this immuneACCESS dataset retains in-frame rearrangements with V and J assigned. A fraction of the clones does not appear; measured against another copy, unresolved V genes explain less than half of the discrepancy, and the remainder lacks a known reason. This sample gives about 30,000 clones in total; roughly 83% of them show up just once. 25% of the sample lies in the top ten. Inclusive of the bounding cysteine and phenylalanine, the CDR3 is 12 residues long. Solely the CDR3 DNA is kept, with 36 bases framed from the first base. Trimming at the junction amounts to 4 bases on V and 7 bases on J, and the germline ends lie 12 bases apart. As encoded in the germline V gene, CDR1 is SGHDT while CDR2 is YYEEEE. The trial excluded patients who had a history of autoimmune disease or who were on systemic immunosuppression. Peripheral blood for TCR sequencing was drawn from every dose cohort at baseline, at cycle 4 day 1 and at cycle 7 day 1. The samples were drawn from a first-in-human, open-label, multicenter phase I dose-escalation trial of ivuxolimab. Adults with locally advanced or metastatic melanoma, renal cell, hepatocellular, or head and neck squamous cell carcinoma were enrolled in the trial. Before TCR sequencing, CD4+ T cells and CD8+ T cells were sorted from peripheral blood as separate populations.

This sequence was found in an adult with an advanced solid tumor such as melanoma, head and neck, liver or kidney cancer. The sequencing used CD4+ or CD8+ T cells sorted from blood, collected in a trial of the OX40 agonist ivuxolimab. The receptor chain draws on TRBV5-6 and TRBJ2-7; the D gene is possibly TRBD2, with 5 bases matching. The bases are TGTGCCAGCAGCCCAAGGGAGAGGGAGCAGTACTTC. Its amino acids are CASSPREREQYF. The entire variable domain, with the stretches around the CDR3 drawn from the reference TRBV5-6 and TRBJ2-7 proteins, is DAGVTQSPTHLIKTRGQQVTLRCSPKSGHDTVSWYQQALGQGPQFIFQYYEEEERQRGNFPDRFSGHQFPNYSSELNVNALLLGDSALYLCASSPREREQYFGPGTRLTVT.